The T cell receptor beta chain described here comes from a study of OX40 agonist ivuxolimab in advanced cancers. Study-wide background: Each patient was given ivuxolimab into a vein every 2 weeks, at 0.01 to 10 mg/kg.

In regard to this clone: Its specificity is unknown.

Regarding the study as a whole: With doses of 0.1 to 3.0 mg/kg, CD4+ and CD8+ blood T cells had undergone clonal expansion by week 6.

The junction had 1 base not matched to a gene; V was cut back by 3 bases and J by 9 bases. Germline V gene lookup returns CDR1 SGHNT and CDR2 YENEEA. The CDR3 length is 13 residues. Libraries were prepared by immunoSEQ multiplex PCR; TCRdb keeps only in-frame clonotypes and omits some of them. Of fewer than 70,000 clones listed, around 90% are singletons. Material: CD4+ or CD8+ T cells sorted from blood, obtained in a trial of the OX40 agonist ivuxolimab. This chain uses TRBV11-3 with TRBJ2-1; 11 nucleotides agree with TRBD2. This receptor was identified in an adult with an advanced solid tumor such as melanoma, head and neck, liver or kidney cancer. CDR3 nucleotide sequence: TGTGCCAGCAGCTTTACTAGCGGGAGTGAGCAGTTCTTC. It codes for CASSFTSGSEQFF.